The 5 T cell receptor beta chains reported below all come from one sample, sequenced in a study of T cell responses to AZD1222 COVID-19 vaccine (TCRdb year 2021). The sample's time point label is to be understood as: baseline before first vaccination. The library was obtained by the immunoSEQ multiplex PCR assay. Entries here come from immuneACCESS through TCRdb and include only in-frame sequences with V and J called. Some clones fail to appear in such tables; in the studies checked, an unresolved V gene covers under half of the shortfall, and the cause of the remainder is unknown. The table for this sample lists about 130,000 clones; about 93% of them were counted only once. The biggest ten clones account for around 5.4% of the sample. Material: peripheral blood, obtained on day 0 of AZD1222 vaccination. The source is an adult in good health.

The CDR3 here is CASGRTSSSYNEQFF. For the CDR3, the DNA is TGTGCCAGCGGACGGACTTCAAGCTCCTACAATGAGCAGTTCTTC. The V and J genes are TRBV18 and TRBJ2-1; tentative D call: TRBD2 (5 bases). Per germline, CDR1 KGHSH and CDR2 LQKENI. The V gene lost 8 bases and the J gene lost 0 bases, with 14 bases spanning the gap. The CDR3 has 15 amino acids.

The CDR3 nucleotides read TGTGCCAGCAGCCAAGCTCTGGAGGGGAACACTGAAGCTTTCTTT. Translation gives CASSQALEGNTEAFF. The chain couples TRBV3-1 (or the pseudogene TRBV3-2) to TRBJ1-1; D uncertain. CDR1 and CDR2 (germline): LGHDT, YNNKEL (reference sequence). V was cut by 1 base and J by 1 base, with 10 bases left in between. The CDR3 runs to 15 residues.

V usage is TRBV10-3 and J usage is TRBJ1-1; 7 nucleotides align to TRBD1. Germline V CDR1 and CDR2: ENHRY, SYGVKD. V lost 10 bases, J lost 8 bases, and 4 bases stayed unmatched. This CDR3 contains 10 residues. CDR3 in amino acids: CATRGEEAFF. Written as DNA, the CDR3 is TGTGCCACCAGGGGGGAAGAAGCTTTCTTT.

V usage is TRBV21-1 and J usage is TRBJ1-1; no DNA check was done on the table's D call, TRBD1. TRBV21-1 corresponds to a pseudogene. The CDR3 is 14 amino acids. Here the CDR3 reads CASGLGQGKNEAFF. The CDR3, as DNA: TGTGCCAGCGGACTAGGACAGGGGAAAAATGAAGCTTTCTTT.

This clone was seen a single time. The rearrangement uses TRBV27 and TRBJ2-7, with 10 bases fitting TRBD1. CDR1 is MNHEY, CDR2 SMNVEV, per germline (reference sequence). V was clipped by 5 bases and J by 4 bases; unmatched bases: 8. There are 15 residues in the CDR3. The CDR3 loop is CASSPRTGGVYEQYF. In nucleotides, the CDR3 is TGTGCCAGCAGTCCCCGGACAGGGGGGGTTTACGAGCAGTACTTC.